This T cell receptor (beta chain) was retrieved from a study of cytomegalovirus exposure and HLA in healthy donors. In this sample, this clone turned up once. PCR used 60 Vbeta primers and 13 Jbeta primers. Per the authors' pipeline: In a later analysis, the count reached 74 million or so unique TCR beta chains, with roughly 11 million shared. Repertoires were generated with immunoSEQ multiplex PCR, while TCRdb's copy carries only in-frame clones and drops some. Clone size and the V and J calls come from that table; the DNA yielded D and trimming. The sample contains about 69,000 clones, more than 60% of which appear only once. This receptor was obtained from a male donor in good health and CMV-seropositive. Input material: PBMCs.

CDR3 protein: CAWSVPTGAPYEQYF. The CDR3 nucleotides read TGTGCCTGGAGTGTACCAACAGGGGCCCCCTACGAGCAGTACTTC. The V and J genes are TRBV30 and TRBJ2-7; 7 nucleotides align to TRBD1. Looked up from germline, CDR1 is GTSNPN and CDR2 is SVGIG (reference sequence). CDR3 length: 15 residues. Germline trimming cut 0 bases from V and 2 bases from J; bases unmatched to any gene: 7.